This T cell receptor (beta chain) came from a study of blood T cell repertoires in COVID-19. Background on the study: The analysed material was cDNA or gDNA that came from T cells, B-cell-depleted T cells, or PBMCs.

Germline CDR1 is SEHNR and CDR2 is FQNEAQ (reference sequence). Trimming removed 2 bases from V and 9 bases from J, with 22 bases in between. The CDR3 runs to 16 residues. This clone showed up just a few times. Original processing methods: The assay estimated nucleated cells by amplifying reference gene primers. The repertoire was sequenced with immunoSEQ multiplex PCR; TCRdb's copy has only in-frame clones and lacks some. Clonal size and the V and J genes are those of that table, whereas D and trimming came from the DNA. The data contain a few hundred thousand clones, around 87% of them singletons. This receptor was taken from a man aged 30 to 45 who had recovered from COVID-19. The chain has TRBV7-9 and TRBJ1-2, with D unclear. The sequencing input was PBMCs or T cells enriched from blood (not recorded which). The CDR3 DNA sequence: TGTGCCAGCAGCTTATGTCCCGGTCTTATCCTATGTAGCTACACCTTC. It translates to CASSLCPGLILCSYTF. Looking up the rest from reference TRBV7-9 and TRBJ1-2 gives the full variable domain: DTGVSQNPRHKITKRGQNVTFRCDPISEHNRLYWYRQTLGQGPEFLTYFQNEAQLEKSRLLSDRFSAERPKGSFSTLEIQRTEQGDSAMYLCASSLCPGLILCSYTFGSGTRLTVV.